The entry below gives a single T cell receptor beta chain sequence along with its context. The RNA, about 0.45 to 1 ug, was put through reverse transcription using random hexamers. It was immunoSEQ multiplex PCR that amplified TCR beta CDR3 across 54 Vbeta and 13 Jbeta. Each CDR3 protein is one row after TCRdb ran MiXCR on the immunoSEQ multiplex PCR reads. Among around 130,000 distinct CDR3 sequences listed, 95% were seen once. The data derive from a study of CD8 T cells in Susac syndrome. The germline CDR1 and CDR2 sequences are KGHSH and LQKENI. The CDR3 runs 17 residues. Losses at the gene ends were 0 bases for V and 0 bases for J; bases not matched to a gene: 0. Patients with stable or active relapsing-remitting disease, all of them treatment-naive, made up the multiple sclerosis controls.

Sequencing used CD4+ T cells from PBMCs. This chain joins TRBV18 and TRBJ2-4; 12 bases fit TRBD2. This sequence was found in a human donor with multiple sclerosis. This chain's CDR3 is CASSPPGLAGAKNIQYF. DNA for the CDR3: TGTGCCAGCTCACCACCGGGACTAGCGGGAGCCAAAAACATTCAGTACTTC.